The 24 T cell receptor beta chains in this list originate from one sample, sequenced in a study of regulatory T cells in long-lasting Graves disease. Time point meaning: newly diagnosed GD, antithyroid drugs for less than 3 months. PBMC-derived RNA was used for the TCR library. Both iRepertoire HTBI primers and Arm-PCR of CDR3 regions were used to build the TCR beta libraries. Using its own MiXCR run on the multiplex PCR reads, TCRdb lists one record per CDR3 protein. The repertoire holds under 300,000 distinct CDR3 sequences, with 20% as singletons. The sequencing used peripheral blood mononuclear cells (PBMCs), collected at new diagnosis, from a patient treated with antithyroid drugs. These receptors all stem from a female donor with Graves disease.

In this sample, this clonotype turned up many times. This chain links TRBV7-7 with TRBJ1-3; possibly TRBD1 for D (5 bases). Between the trimmed V and J ends, which lost 5 bases and 2 bases, there was a span of 10 bases. CDR1 and CDR2 from the germline V gene are SSHAT and FNYEAQ (reference sequence). This CDR3 contains 14 residues. In DNA, the CDR3 is TGTGCCAGCAGCCCACAGGACCCTGGAAACACCATATATTTT. Its translation: CASSPQDPGNTIYF.

The table lists this clonotype with many counts. V and J are TRBV3-1 and TRBJ2-3; 14 bases are shared with TRBD2. Germline V gene lookup returns CDR1 LGHDT and CDR2 YNNKEL (reference sequence). The CDR3 loop spans 16 amino acids. J lost 7 bases, V lost 4 bases, and 7 bases had no gene match. The CDR3 protein is CASSPGLAGGLNTQYF. CDR3 nucleotides: TGTGCCAGCAGCCCCGGACTAGCGGGGGGCTTAAATACGCAGTATTTT.

This clonotype has more than one count but fewer than ten. This chain connects TRBV20-1 to TRBJ1-6, with a weak D call TRBD1 (6 bases). Trimming took off 5 bases at V and 1 base at J, with 15 bases between the two ends. This CDR3 has 16 residues. The V gene's germline CDR1 is DFQATT and CDR2 SNEGSKA (reference sequence). The CDR3 DNA is TGCAGTGCTCAAATGGGGGCAATGTCCTATAATTCACCCCTCCACTTT. Its translation: CSAQMGAMSYNSPLHF.

This clonotype has ten or more counts. The gene calls are TRBV28 and TRBJ2-7; no firm D call. This CDR3 spans 15 amino acids. CDR1 and CDR2 from the germline V gene are MDHEN and SYDVKM. The V end lost 5 bases, the J end lost 7 bases, and 21 bases lay between the germline ends. For the CDR3, the DNA is TGTGCCAGCAGTCTTCCCGGTTATGCGGCAGGAGAGCAGTACTTC. Translating it yields CASSLPGYAAGEQYF.

This clonotype was picked up many times. The chain recombines TRBV2 with TRBJ2-6, with 7 bases identical to TRBD1. Germline CDR1 SNHLY, CDR2 FYNNEI. The V segment lost 6 bases and the J segment 2 bases; nucleotides outside the gene matches: 16. This CDR3 comprises 19 residues. The CDR3 protein is CASSDETGYWLPGANVLTF. CDR3 nucleotides: TGTGCCAGCAGCGACGAGACAGGGTATTGGCTCCCTGGGGCCAACGTCCTGACTTTC. The whole variable domain, remainder taken from reference TRBV2 and TRBJ2-6, is EPEVTQTPSHQVTQMGQEVILRCVPISNHLYFYWYRQILGQKVEFLVSFYNNEISEKSEIFDDQFSVERPDGSNFTLKIRSTKLEDSAMYFCASSDETGYWLPGANVLTFGAGSRLTVL.

This clonotype has a handful of counts. One base away lies a much larger clone, so this may be a sequencing read error. The gene calls are TRBV6-5 and TRBJ2-1; 9 bases agree with TRBD2. The CDR3 is 16 amino acids. Germline values: CDR1 MNHEY, CDR2 SVGAGI. In DNA form, the CDR3 reads TGTGCCGGCAGTTACTATAGCGGGAGCCTCTACAATGAGCAGTTCTTC. This gives the protein CAGSYYSGSLYNEQFF.

The rearrangement uses TRBV11-2 and TRBJ2-5; 7 nucleotides agree with TRBD2. CDR3 length equals 14 residues. Germline-derived CDR1 and CDR2 are SGHAT and FQNNGV. J gave up 1 base and V 5 bases, and 4 bases lay outside the gene matches. CDR3: CASSRAGIQETQYF. CDR3 nucleotides: TGTGCCAGCAGCCGAGCGGGGATCCAAGAGACCCAGTACTTC.

The chain is built from TRBV6-2 or TRBV6-3 and TRBJ1-1; possible D gene TRBD1, 5 bases. Trimming took 8 bases from V and 8 from J, leaving 12 bases between them. This CDR3 region has 11 residues. The germline CDR1 and CDR2 sequences are MNHEY and SVGEGT. The CDR3 nucleotides read TGTGCCAGCCATAGGGGCGGAGAAGCTTTCTTT. This gives the protein CASHRGGEAFF.

This clonotype came up a few times. The junction shows a germline mismatch at one end, possibly a read error. V gene TRBV5-5 combines with J gene TRBJ1-1, with 8 bases matching TRBD1. Germline CDR1 SGHKS, CDR2 YYEKEE (reference sequence). The CDR3 sequence is 14 residues long. As DNA, the CDR3 is TGCGCCAGCAGCTTGGACAGGGCGGACACTGAAGCTTTCTTT. As protein: CASSLDRADTEAFF.

This clonotype was found many times. The rearrangement links TRBV27 to TRBJ1-2, with a tentative D call TRBD1 (6 bases). V was trimmed by 0 bases and J by 2 bases, leaving 10 bases between them. Germline V gene sequence: CDR1 MNHEY, CDR2 SMNVEV (reference sequence). The CDR3 sequence is 15 residues long. This CDR3 reads CASSLSVGANYGYTF. CDR3 nucleotide sequence: TGTGCCAGCAGTTTATCTGTGGGGGCGAACTATGGCTACACCTTC.

The rearrangement links TRBV6-9 to TRBJ2-1; a possible D gene is TRBD2 (5 bases). Germline assignment: CDR1 MNHGY and CDR2 SVAAGI. This CDR3 has 14 residues. V lost 3 bases to trimming and J lost 7 bases, with 13 bases between them. The DNA for the CDR3 is TGTGCCAGCAGTTACTCCGCCCGGGAAAATGAGCAGTTCTTC. Translated: CASSYSARENEQFF.

As concerns this clonotype: Only one base separates this from a far larger clonotype, so it likely reflects a read error. The chain combines TRBV25-1 with TRBJ1-5, with D unclear. Per the germline V gene, CDR1 is MGHDK and CDR2 is SYGVNS. The CDR3 length is 15 residues. CDR3 residues: CAGSLSVNSNQPQHF. CDR3 DNA sequence: TGTGCCGGCAGTTTATCCGTAAATAGCAATCAGCCCCAGCATTTT.

In this sample, this clonotype turned up many times. The CDR3 spells CASSLSRGGNEKLFF. CDR3 in DNA: TGTGCCAGCAGCTTATCTCGAGGGGGAAATGAAAAACTGTTTTTT. The V call is TRBV11-2, the J call TRBJ1-4; D perhaps matches TRBD1 (6 bases). V was trimmed by 2 bases and J by 5 bases, leaving 12 bases between them. Germline CDR1 reads SGHAT; CDR2 reads FQNNGV. The CDR3 totals 15 residues.

This clonotype was picked up a small number of times. The chain employs TRBV15 and TRBJ2-7, with TRBD2 matching over 9 bases. The CDR3 consists of 17 residues. Per germline, CDR1 LNHNV and CDR2 YYDKDF (reference sequence). V lost 2 bases, J lost 1 base, and 9 bases stayed unmatched. CDR3 coding DNA: TGTGCCACCAGCAGACGTACCGGGACTAGCTCATCCTACGAGCAGTACTTC. Translating it yields CATSRRTGTSSSYEQYF.

This clonotype was seen ten or more times. The chain uses TRBV5-1 and TRBJ2-1; D call uncertain. Trimming removed 1 base from V and 10 bases from J, with 18 bases in between. The CDR3 extends over 15 amino acids. The V gene's germline CDR1 is SGHRS and CDR2 YFSETQ. CDR3 in amino acids: CASSLSGTVETEQFF. The CDR3 nucleotides read TGCGCCAGCAGCTTGTCCGGAACCGTCGAGACGGAGCAGTTCTTC. The full variable domain, in which reference TRBV5-1 and TRBJ2-1 provide the parts outside the CDR3, is KAGVTQTPRYLIKTRGQQVTLSCSPISGHRSVSWYQQTPGQGLQFLFEYFSETQRNKGNFPGRFSGRQFSNSRSEMNVSTLELGDSALYLCASSLSGTVETEQFFGPGTRLTVL.

This clonotype was picked up a small number of times. The genes are TRBV12-3 or TRBV12-4 and TRBJ1-5, with D possibly TRBD1 on 6 matching bases. Trimming removed 5 bases from V and 0 bases from J, with 8 bases in between. The CDR3 runs 14 residues. The CDR3 DNA reads as TGTGCCAGCAGTGCAGGGGATAGCAATCAGCCCCAGCATTTT. It specifies CASSAGDSNQPQHF.

This clonotype was seen many times. The chain employs TRBV7-2 and TRBJ2-2; D is perhaps TRBD2 (6 bases). V was cut by 3 bases and J by 5 bases, with 16 bases left in between. This CDR3 region has 16 residues. Per the germline V gene, CDR1 is SGHTA and CDR2 is FQGNSA. The CDR3 DNA reads as TGTGCCAGCAGCTTGGACGGGAGCTCCGGGACCGGGGAGCTGTTTTTT. Protein sequence: CASSLDGSSGTGELFF.

In its sample, this clonotype was seen many times. This chain connects TRBV12-3 or TRBV12-4 to TRBJ2-4; 7 nucleotides agree with TRBD2. The CDR3 runs to 13 residues. V dropped 6 bases and J dropped 2; count of bases not matched to a gene: 1. Written as DNA, the CDR3 is TGTGCCAGCAGGGGACTAACCAAAAACATTCAGTACTTC. Its protein product is CASRGLTKNIQYF.

This clonotype was counted many times. The J gene is TRBJ1-1, the V gene TRBV12-3 or TRBV12-4; D ambiguous. This CDR3 has 12 residues. The V and J ends lost 7 bases and 5 bases respectively, with 11 bases between them. CDR3 protein: CASKPPETEAFF. CDR3 coding DNA: TGTGCCAGCAAACCACCGGAGACTGAAGCTTTCTTT.

This clonotype appeared many times. The chain links TRBV7-9 to TRBJ1-2; TRBD1 matches at 9 bases. This CDR3 is 13 amino acids long. V was clipped by 3 bases and J by 8 bases; unmatched bases: 4. Germline CDR1 reads SEHNR; CDR2 reads FQNEAQ (reference sequence). The DNA of the CDR3 is TGTGCCAGCAGCTTTGGACAGGGGAACGGCTACACCTTC. It codes for CASSFGQGNGYTF.

The table lists this clonotype with many counts. V gene TRBV7-2 combines with J gene TRBJ2-1; TRBD1 aligns across 9 bases. Germline CDR1 reads SGHTA; CDR2 reads FQGNSA. This CDR3 comprises 14 residues. Losses at the gene ends were 1 base for V and 5 bases for J; bases not matched to a gene: 0. The CDR3 reads CASSLGTGDNEQFF. CDR3 bases: TGTGCCAGCAGCTTAGGGACAGGGGACAATGAGCAGTTCTTC.

This clonotype was picked up many times. This sequence joins TRBV15 and TRBJ2-5, with 8 bases aligning to TRBD2. The tail of the sequence fits TRBJ2-1 better, so the J call may be wrong. Germline CDR1 and CDR2: LNHNV and YYDKDF (reference sequence). The CDR3 sequence is 15 residues long. Written as DNA, the CDR3 is TGTGCCACCAGCCCGGGCGGGGGGCGGTACAATGAGCAGTTCTTC. This codes for CATSPGGGRYNEQFF.

This clonotype was seen only a few times. This chain links TRBV6-1 with TRBJ1-5; D is uncertain. The CDR3 sequence is 18 residues long. Trimming removed 6 bases from V and 0 bases from J, with 21 bases in between. CDR1 and CDR2 from the germline V gene are MNHNS and SASEGT. CDR3 in DNA: TGTGCCAGCAGCCGATACCCTACGGAATCCTATAGCAATCAGCCCCAGCATTTT. This sequence encodes CASSRYPTESYSNQPQHF.

The V gene is TRBV7-6, the J gene TRBJ2-1; 13 positions match TRBD2. V dropped 5 bases and J dropped 8; count of bases not matched to a gene: 6. CDR3 length: 15 residues. The germline V gene has CDR1 SGHVS and CDR2 FNYEAQ. The CDR3 DNA is TGTGCCAGCAGCCCTACTAGCGGGAGGGGCGATGAGCAGTTCTTC. Amino acid sequence: CASSPTSGRGDEQFF.